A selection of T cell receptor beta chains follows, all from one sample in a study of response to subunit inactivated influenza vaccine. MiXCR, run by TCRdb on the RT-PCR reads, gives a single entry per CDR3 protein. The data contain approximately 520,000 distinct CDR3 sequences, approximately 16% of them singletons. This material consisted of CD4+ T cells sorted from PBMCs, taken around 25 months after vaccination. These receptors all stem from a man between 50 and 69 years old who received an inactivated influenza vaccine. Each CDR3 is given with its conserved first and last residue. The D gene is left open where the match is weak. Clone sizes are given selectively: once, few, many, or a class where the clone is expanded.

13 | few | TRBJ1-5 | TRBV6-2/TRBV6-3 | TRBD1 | CASSRQGAQPQHF | TGTGCCAGCAGCAGACAGGGGGCCCAGCCCCAGCATTTT
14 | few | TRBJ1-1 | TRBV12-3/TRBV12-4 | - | CASSFEGLKSEAFF | TGTGCCAGCAGTTTTGAGGGTTTGAAGTCTGAAGCTTTCTTT
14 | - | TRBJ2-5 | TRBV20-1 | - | CSARDTLGTLTQYF | TGCAGTGCTAGAGATACCTTGGGGACTTTGACCCAGTACTTC
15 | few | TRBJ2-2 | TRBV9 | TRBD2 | CASSVQGGRTGELFF | TGTGCCAGCAGCGTACAGGGAGGGCGCACCGGGGAGCTGTTTTTT
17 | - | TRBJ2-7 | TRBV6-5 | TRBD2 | CASSYSGTGLAGDEQYF | TGTGCCAGCAGTTACTCGGGGACCGGACTAGCGGGAGACGAGCAGTACTTC
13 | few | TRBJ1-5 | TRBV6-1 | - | CASGADFNQPQHF | TGTGCCAGCGGAGCAGATTTCAATCAGCCCCAGCATTTT
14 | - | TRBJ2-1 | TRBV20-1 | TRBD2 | CSYSGSGSGHEQFF | TGCAGTTACTCCGGTAGCGGGAGCGGCCATGAGCAGTTCTTC
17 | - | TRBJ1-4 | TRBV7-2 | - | CASSSPPGGATNEKLFF | TGTGCCAGCAGTTCTCCCCCGGGTGGAGCAACTAATGAAAAACTGTTTTTT
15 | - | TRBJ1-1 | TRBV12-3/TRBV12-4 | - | CASSLYGSPGGQPFF | TGTGCCAGCAGTTTATACGGGTCCCCCGGTGGCCAACCTTTCTTT
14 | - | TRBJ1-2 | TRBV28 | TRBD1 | CASSWGQGWSGYTF | TGTGCCAGCAGTTGGGGACAGGGCTGGAGCGGCTACACCTTC
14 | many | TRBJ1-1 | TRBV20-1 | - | CSARELGASTEAFF | TGCAGTGCTAGAGAGCTGGGGGCGAGCACTGAAGCTTTCTTT
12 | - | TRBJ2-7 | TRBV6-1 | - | CASSERGDEQYF | TGTGCCAGCAGTGAGAGAGGGGACGAGCAGTACTTC
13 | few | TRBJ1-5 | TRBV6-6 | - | CASSYQVHQPQHF | TGTGCCAGCAGTTACCAGGTACATCAGCCCCAGCATTTT
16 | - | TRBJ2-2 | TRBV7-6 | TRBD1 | CASSLIGTDLPRGLFF | TGTGCCAGCAGCTTAATAGGGACAGACCTCCCGAGAGGGCTGTTTTTT
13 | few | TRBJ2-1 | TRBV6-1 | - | CASSINNYNEQFF | TGTGCCAGCAGCATAAATAATTACAATGAGCAGTTCTTC
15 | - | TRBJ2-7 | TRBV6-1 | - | CASTYGRNRDYEQYF | TGTGCCAGCACATATGGGAGGAACAGAGATTACGAGCAGTACTTC